A single sample is the source of the 14 T cell receptor beta chains below, sequenced in a study of T cell responses to AZD1222 COVID-19 vaccine. Sequencing was performed with immunoSEQ multiplex PCR; in TCRdb, only in-frame clones are kept and a portion is missing. This sample has about 120,000 clones, with under 95% found just once. The source material was peripheral blood, sampled 28 days after the second AZD1222 dose. The receptors shown here come from an adult who received the AZD1222 COVID-19 vaccine.

The chain uses TRBV7-9 and TRBJ2-1; tentatively, D is TRBD1 (5 bases). Looked up from germline, CDR1 is SEHNR and CDR2 is FQNEAQ (reference sequence). The CDR3 has 15 amino acids. Trimming took off 1 base at V and 5 bases at J, with 12 bases between the two ends. CDR3 DNA: TGTGCCAGCAGCTTAGTAGGGGATATGGACAATGAGCAGTTCTTC. Its protein is CASSLVGDMDNEQFF. Complete variable domain (other parts from reference TRBV7-9 and TRBJ2-1): DTGVSQNPRHKITKRGQNVTFRCDPISEHNRLYWYRQTLGQGPEFLTYFQNEAQLEKSRLLSDRFSAERPKGSFSTLEIQRTEQGDSAMYLCASSLVGDMDNEQFFGPGTRLTVL.

The rearrangement links TRBV2 to TRBJ2-2; TRBD1 is a possible D gene (5 bases). The germline CDR1 and CDR2 sequences are SNHLY and FYNNEI. The CDR3 consists of 14 residues. V shed 7 bases and J shed 0 bases, with 9 bases lying between them. This CDR3 reads CASTDRANTGELFF. In nucleotides, the CDR3 is TGTGCCAGCACCGACAGAGCGAACACCGGGGAGCTGTTTTTT.

CDR3 in DNA: TGCGCCACCGAAGGACCCCGGCGCGGCTACACCTTC. Amino acid sequence: CATEGPRRGYTF. The chain uses TRBV23-1 and TRBJ1-2; D uncertain. TRBV23-1 belongs to the ORF category, with a function that is uncertain. The CDR3 totals 12 residues. V gave up 10 bases and J gave up 8 bases, with 17 bases separating them.

V is TRBV18 and J is TRBJ2-5; a weak D match, TRBD1 (6 bases). Germline loops: CDR1 KGHSH, CDR2 LQKENI. The CDR3 is 14 residues long. Trimming cost V 4 bases and J 5 bases, with 14 bases left between them. The CDR3 reads CASSREQGQETQYF. CDR3 sequence (DNA): TGTGCCAGCTCACGGGAACAGGGTCAGGAGACCCAGTACTTC. The full variable domain, completed using reference TRBV18 and TRBJ2-5, is NAGVMQNPRHLVRRRGQEARLRCSPMKGHSHVYWYRQLPEEGLKFMVYLQKENIIDESGMPKERFSAEFPKEGPSILRIQQVVRGDSAAYFCASSREQGQETQYFGPGTRLLVL.

The J gene is TRBJ1-1, the V gene TRBV12-3 or TRBV12-4; a possible D gene is TRBD1 (6 bases). The V end lost 5 bases, the J end lost 9 bases, and 10 bases lay between the germline ends. The CDR3 is 11 residues long. For the CDR3, the DNA is TGTGCCAGCAGTGACAGGACTAAAGCTTTCTTT. Its protein product is CASSDRTKAFF.

The gene calls are TRBV7-6 and TRBJ2-6; the match to TRBD2 covers 11 bases. The CDR3 consists of 18 residues. Per germline, CDR1 SGHVS and CDR2 FNYEAQ. V was pared by 4 bases and J by 0 bases, with 5 bases of the junction left unmatched. The CDR3 nucleotides are TGTGCCAGCAGCTCACTAGCGGGGGCCCTCTCTGGGGCCAACGTCCTGACTTTC. Its protein product is CASSSLAGALSGANVLTF.

This chain links TRBV12-2 with TRBJ2-7; the D call of TRBD2 is as the table states it, not checked on the DNA. TRBV12-2 is tagged as a pseudogene. The CDR3 runs 16 residues. CDR3 nucleotide sequence: TGTGCAAGTCGTCCGGGGGGGAGTACTAGCTCCTACGAGCAGTACTTC. This codes for CASRPGGSTSSYEQYF.

The chain is built from TRBV27 and TRBJ2-7; 9 bases are a match to TRBD1. Germline loops: CDR1 MNHEY, CDR2 SMNVEV (reference sequence). The length of the CDR3 is 14 residues. V lost 4 bases and J lost 3; bases outside the gene matches: 4. The CDR3 nucleotides are TGTGCCAGCAGTTCCGGGACAGGGTACTACGAGCAGTACTTC. It is translated as CASSSGTGYYEQYF.

This clone was seen once. The chain carries TRBV6-6 and TRBJ1-2, with 8 bases aligning to TRBD1. Per the germline V gene, CDR1 is MNHNY and CDR2 is SVGAGI (reference sequence). The CDR3 consists of 15 residues. Trimming cost V 8 bases and J 2 bases; bases outside gene matches: 10. CDR3 in DNA: TGTGCCAGCTCAAAAACCGACAGGGGAAACTATGGCTACACCTTC. Its translation is CASSKTDRGNYGYTF.

The chain joins TRBV19 to TRBJ1-3; D not certain. CDR1 is LNHDA and CDR2 is SQIVND in the germline V gene (reference sequence). The CDR3 totals 16 residues. Trimming shortened V by 5 bases and J by 2 bases, and 16 bases separated the two germline ends. CDR3 in amino acids: CASSDQGRPTGNTIYF. The CDR3 DNA reads as TGTGCCAGTAGTGATCAAGGCAGGCCCACTGGAAACACCATATATTTT.

V usage is TRBV2 and J usage is TRBJ2-2, with D unresolved. Germline loops: CDR1 SNHLY, CDR2 FYNNEI. The CDR3 runs 12 residues. The germline V and J ends were trimmed by 7 bases and 6 bases, with 9 bases remaining between them. The CDR3 nucleotides are TGTGCCAGCACGGTGAGGCCCGGGGAGCTGTTTTTT. Its protein is CASTVRPGELFF.

The chain uses TRBV11-2 and TRBJ1-2; TRBD1 matches 11 bases. CDR1 and CDR2 (germline): SGHAT, FQNNGV. This CDR3 region has 15 residues. The trim removed 1 base at V and 7 bases at J, leaving 5 bases unmatched. This CDR3 is CASSLVPGQGGGYTF. The CDR3 DNA reads TGTGCCAGCAGCTTAGTCCCGGGACAGGGGGGTGGCTACACCTTC. Full variable domain (remainder filled in from reference TRBV11-2 and TRBJ1-2): EAGVAQSPRYKIIEKRQSVAFWCNPISGHATLYWYQQILGQGPKLLIQFQNNGVVDDSQLPKDRFSAERLKGVDSTLKIQPAKLEDSAVYLCASSLVPGQGGGYTFGSGTRLTVV.

The rearrangement joins TRBV7-3 to TRBJ2-1; D uncertain. The CDR3 extends over 14 amino acids. CDR1 and CDR2 from the germline V gene are SGHTA and FQGTGA. V lost 2 bases, J lost 6 bases, and 11 bases lay in between. CDR3 in amino acids: CASSLGQRINEQFF. The DNA of the CDR3 is TGTGCCAGCAGCTTAGGGCAAAGGATCAATGAGCAGTTCTTC.

This clone came up once. The rearrangement links TRBV5-1 to TRBJ2-1, with TRBD2 matching over 10 bases. CDR3 length: 18 amino acids. Trimming took 4 bases from V and 0 from J; bases not matched to a gene: 10. Germline loops: CDR1 SGHRS, CDR2 YFSETQ. Written as DNA, the CDR3 is TGCGCCAGCAGCCCCGGACTAGCGGAACCGGTCTCCTACAATGAGCAGTTCTTC. Amino acid sequence: CASSPGLAEPVSYNEQFF.